This entry lists 14 T cell receptor beta chains sequenced from one sample in a study of cytomegalovirus exposure and HLA in healthy donors (dated by TCRdb to about 2017). Library preparation used the immunoSEQ multiplex PCR assay. The multiplex PCR relied on a mix of 60 forward primers for TCR Vbeta segments and 13 reverse primers for TCR Jbeta segments. TCRdb holds this immuneACCESS table with in-frame rearrangements only. Some clones are missing; in checked studies, unresolved V genes explain under half, and the rest has no known cause. Here the sample has about 94,000 clones; around two thirds occur a single time. The top ten hold about 3.8% of the sample. The sequencing input was PBMCs. The receptor set was obtained from a man in his thirties or forties in good health and CMV-seronegative.

This chain links TRBV7-9 with TRBJ1-4, with 8 bases identical to TRBD1. CDR1 and CDR2 (germline): SEHNR, FQNEAQ (reference sequence). V shed 1 base and J 9 bases; nucleotides not matched to a gene: 4. The CDR3 loop spans 14 amino acids. CDR3 region: CASSLVQGAKKLFF. DNA for the CDR3: TGTGCCAGCAGCTTAGTTCAGGGGGCGAAAAAACTGTTTTTT.

The genes are TRBV28 and TRBJ1-2; 7 bases line up with TRBD1. CDR3 length: 13 amino acids. V gave up 7 bases and J gave up 8 bases; unmatched junction bases: 10. Per germline, CDR1 MDHEN and CDR2 SYDVKM. The CDR3 region has the DNA TGTGCCAGCACAGGACAGGACACTTTGGGCTACACCTTC. It yields the protein CASTGQDTLGYTF.

This clone was seen a few times. This sequence joins TRBV7-2 and TRBJ2-1, with D possibly matching TRBD2 (8 bases). The germline V and J ends were trimmed by 5 bases and 4 bases, with 15 bases remaining between them. The length of the CDR3 is 15 residues. Looked up from germline, CDR1 is SGHTA and CDR2 is FQGNSA. The CDR3 is CASSPGGGLYNEQFF. The CDR3 coding sequence is TGTGCCAGCAGCCCGGGAGGGGGCCTTTACAATGAGCAGTTCTTC. Full variable domain (remainder filled in from reference TRBV7-2 and TRBJ2-1): GAGVSQSPSNKVTEKGKDVELRCDPISGHTALYWYRQSLGQGLEFLIYFQGNSAPDKSGLPSDRFSAERTGGSVSTLTIQRTQQEDSAVYLCASSPGGGLYNEQFFGPGTRLTVL.

The chain combines TRBV5-1 with TRBJ1-1, with TRBD1 as a possible D gene (5 bases). CDR1 is SGHRS, CDR2 YFSETQ, per germline. With 0 bases removed from V and 1 base from J, the gap between germline ends came to 10 bases. The length of the CDR3 is 15 residues. CDR3: CASSLAGGGNTEAFF. The DNA of the CDR3 is TGCGCCAGCAGCTTGGCCGGGGGGGGGAACACTGAAGCTTTCTTT.

The J gene is TRBJ2-3, the V gene TRBV6-1; D unclear. The length of the CDR3 is 12 residues. Germline assignment: CDR1 MNHNS and CDR2 SASEGT. The V end was cut by 5 bases, the J end by 3 bases, with 6 bases between. As DNA, the CDR3 is TGTGCCAGCAGTCGAGGAACAGATACGCAGTATTTT. Translated, it gives CASSRGTDTQYF.

This clone is a singleton in its sample. This sequence joins TRBV19 and TRBJ1-1, with D unclear. CDR1 LNHDA and CDR2 SQIVND come from the germline V gene (reference sequence). Trimming removed 1 base from V and 1 base from J, with 22 bases in between. There are 19 residues in the CDR3. The CDR3 nucleotides are TGTGCCAGTAGTATAGGATTAGGTGTTTGGGGAGCAGGGAACACTGAAGCTTTCTTT. This gives the protein CASSIGLGVWGAGNTEAFF.

V usage is TRBV5-1 and J usage is TRBJ2-1, with D possibly TRBD2 on 6 matching bases. V was cut by 0 bases and J by 4 bases, with 14 bases left in between. Germline-derived CDR1 and CDR2 are SGHRS and YFSETQ. CDR3 length equals 16 residues. Written as DNA, the CDR3 is TGCGCCAGCAGCTTGGAGGGCGGGGCCGGGTACAATGAGCAGTTCTTC. Its translation is CASSLEGGAGYNEQFF.

Turning to this clone: The germline gene is not matched at one end of the junction; a read error may be the cause. The chain joins TRBV7-9 to TRBJ1-1; D may be TRBD1 (5 bases). The CDR3 totals 12 residues. Per germline, CDR1 SEHNR and CDR2 FQNEAQ (reference sequence). CDR3 bases: TGTTCCAGCAGCGGCGGGACCCAGGAAGCTTTCTTT. Protein: CSSSGGTQEAFF.

The chain employs TRBV30 and TRBJ1-2; 7 bases align to TRBD1. The germline V gene has CDR1 GTSNPN and CDR2 SVGIG (reference sequence). With 4 bases clipped from V and 1 base from J, the junction kept 3 bases outside the gene matches. The CDR3 covers 13 residues. As DNA, the CDR3 is TGTGCCTGGACCCGGGACAGTAACTATGGCTACACCTTC. Translating gives CAWTRDSNYGYTF. The full variable domain, completed using reference TRBV30 and TRBJ1-2, is SQTIHQWPATLVQPVGSPLSLECTVEGTSNPNLYWYRQAAGRGLQLLFYSVGIGQISSEVPQNLSASRPQDRQFILSSKKLLLSDSGFYLCAWTRDSNYGYTFGSGTRLTVV.

This rearrangement joins TRBV4-1 to TRBJ2-7, with D perhaps TRBD2 (6 bases). Trimming cost V 8 bases and J 1 base, with 18 bases left between them. This CDR3 has 15 residues. Germline loops: CDR1 MGHRA, CDR2 YSYEKL. CDR3 residues: CASGTVGGTSYEQYF. CDR3 nucleotides: TGCGCCAGCGGGACCGTCGGGGGTACGTCCTACGAGCAGTACTTC.

The chain has TRBV19 and TRBJ1-4; 7 nucleotides line up with TRBD1. The CDR3 consists of 15 residues. Unmatched junction bases numbered 13, after V lost 3 bases and J lost 12 bases. CDR1 LNHDA and CDR2 SQIVND come from the germline V gene (reference sequence). The CDR3, as DNA: TGTGCCAGTAGTATTACAGGGGACAGCCCCACAGAACTGTTTTTT. Amino acids: CASSITGDSPTELFF.

This clone was observed a few times. This chain connects TRBV19 to TRBJ2-3, with 8 bases aligning to TRBD1. From germline, CDR1 is LNHDA and CDR2 SQIVND (reference sequence). This CDR3 contains 17 residues. The trim removed 2 bases at V and 4 bases at J, leaving 11 bases unmatched. This chain's CDR3 is CASSIFGVDRASDTQYF. The DNA of the CDR3 is TGTGCCAGTAGTATATTCGGGGTGGACAGGGCCTCAGATACGCAGTATTTT.

The V gene is TRBV6-1, the J gene TRBJ1-2, with no clear D. Germline V gives CDR1 MNHNS, CDR2 SASEGT. CDR3 length: 13 amino acids. V was clipped by 5 bases and J by 8 bases, with 15 bases between them. In DNA, the CDR3 is TGTGCCAGCAGTTCCTCGGGTTTTTGGGGCTACACCTTC. It is translated as CASSSSGFWGYTF.

The rearrangement uses TRBV6-5 and TRBJ2-7, with D hard to call. In germline, CDR1 is MNHEY, CDR2 SVGAGI. V was shortened by 2 bases and J by 4 bases, with 15 bases between the two germline ends. The CDR3 extends over 15 amino acids. Here the CDR3 DNA reads TGTGCCAGCAGTTACCGCTCGACACCTAATTACGAGCAGTACTTC. This translates into CASSYRSTPNYEQYF.